These 28 T cell receptor beta chains were sequenced from one sample in a study of T cells in Graves' hyperthyroidism and ophthalmopathy. Using RNA transcripts as the source, TCR beta CDR3 regions were amplified. The HTBI primer set served for first-round RT-PCR of the TCR CDR3. Using its own MiXCR run on the multiplex PCR reads, TCRdb lists one record per CDR3 protein. The repertoire holds about 380,000 distinct CDR3 sequences, under 20% seen once, with 40% to 45% in the top ten. The sample was blood. The receptors derive from a young man with Graves' ophthalmopathy.

This clonotype was counted ten times or more. The chain combines TRBV28 with TRBJ2-7; TRBD2 is a possible D gene (6 bases). From germline, CDR1 is MDHEN and CDR2 SYDVKM. This CDR3 is 14 amino acids long. V was pared by 2 bases and J by 3 bases, with 11 bases between. The CDR3 coding sequence is TGTGCCAGCAGTTTAATTGGCGGGGTCTACGAGCAGTACTTC. Protein sequence: CASSLIGGVYEQYF.

The J gene is TRBJ2-7, the V gene TRBV27; D unresolved. There are 14 residues in the CDR3. V shed 2 bases and J shed 3 bases, with 11 bases lying between them. Germline CDR1 reads MNHEY; CDR2 reads SMNVEV (reference sequence). CDR3 residues: CASSLGIKNYEQYF. The CDR3 coding sequence is TGTGCCAGCAGTTTAGGGATAAAAAACTACGAGCAGTACTTC.

The sample holds a few counts of this clonotype. The chain has TRBV10-3 and TRBJ2-6; D uncertain. Trimming took 11 bases from V and 0 from J, leaving 8 bases between them. The length of the CDR3 is 13 residues. Germline V gene data show CDR1 as ENHRY and CDR2 as SYGVKD. This CDR3 reads CASTLSGANVLTF. The DNA of the CDR3 is TGTGCCTCGACACTCTCTGGGGCCAACGTCCTGACTTTC.

This clonotype occurred many times. The chain combines TRBV13 with TRBJ1-1; no clear D. Trimming removed 5 bases at V and 4 bases at J, with 26 bases between. CDR1 and CDR2 (germline): PRHDT, FYEKMQ (reference sequence). This CDR3 is 18 amino acids long. CDR3 region: CASSDPNYVEAAGTEAFF. The CDR3 bases are TGTGCCAGCAGCGATCCGAATTATGTAGAGGCGGCGGGCACTGAAGCTTTCTTT.

This clonotype was detected many times. The chain combines TRBV6-1 with TRBJ2-5; TRBD2 is a possible D gene (5 bases). V dropped 6 bases and J dropped 5 bases, with 13 bases sitting between them. The CDR3 extends over 13 amino acids. CDR1 MNHNS and CDR2 SASEGT come from the germline V gene. This chain's CDR3 is CASSKTPGETQYF. The CDR3 nucleotides read TGTGCCAGCAGCAAGACTCCGGGGGAGACCCAGTACTTC.

This clonotype occurred many times. The chain joins TRBV12-3 or TRBV12-4 to TRBJ1-5; D call uncertain. The V end was cut by 0 bases, the J end by 4 bases, with 10 bases between. The CDR3 length is 15 residues. This CDR3 reads CASSLALVRNQPQHF. CDR3 nucleotides: TGTGCCAGCAGTTTAGCGCTAGTCCGTAATCAGCCCCAGCATTTT.

This clonotype was counted many times. J is TRBJ2-3 and V is TRBV4-2; the D is unclear. CDR1 is LGHNA and CDR2 is YNFKEQ in the germline V gene. Trimming stripped 0 bases from V and 0 bases from J, with 7 bases between. The length of the CDR3 is 15 residues. The CDR3 DNA is TGTGCCAGCAGCCAAGATGATGCGAGCACAGATACGCAGTATTTT. This gives the protein CASSQDDASTDTQYF.

This rearrangement joins TRBV19 to TRBJ1-6; 7 bases are shared with TRBD1. The CDR3 loop spans 14 amino acids. Germline V gene lookup returns CDR1 LNHDA and CDR2 SQIVND (reference sequence). The trim removed 9 bases at V and 10 bases at J, leaving 12 bases unmatched. In nucleotides, the CDR3 is TGTGCCAGCATCGCCAGACAGGGCGGGTCACCCCTCCACTTT. Translating it yields CASIARQGGSPLHF.

The chain employs TRBV9 and TRBJ2-7; D is tentatively TRBD1 or TRBD2 (6 bases each). CDR3 length: 13 amino acids. With 0 bases removed from V and 7 bases from J, the gap between germline ends came to 11 bases. Germline CDR1 is SGDLS and CDR2 is YYNGEE. The CDR3 is CASSVGGGREQYF. CDR3 coding DNA: TGTGCCAGCAGCGTAGGTGGGGGGCGGGAGCAGTACTTC.

This clonotype was counted ten times or more. This chain links TRBV7-2 with TRBJ1-1; maybe TRBD1 (6 bases). Trimming removed 5 bases from V and 7 bases from J, with 17 bases in between. There are 14 residues in the CDR3. Germline V CDR1 and CDR2: SGHTA, FQGNSA. DNA of the CDR3: TGTGCCAGCAGCCGAAGGGGGGCAGACCTTGAAGCTTTCTTT. It translates to CASSRRGADLEAFF.

The chain combines TRBV9 with TRBJ1-1; D possibly corresponds to TRBD1 (5 bases). Trimming removed 7 bases from V and 1 base from J, with 14 bases in between. In germline, CDR1 is SGDLS, CDR2 YYNGEE. The CDR3 consists of 14 residues. Here the CDR3 DNA reads TGTGCCAGCGGCGACGGCAGGGAGAACACTGAAGCTTTCTTT. This gives the protein CASGDGRENTEAFF.

The chain links TRBV12-3 or TRBV12-4 to TRBJ2-7, with 8 bases identical to TRBD2. This CDR3 is 13 amino acids long. Trimming cost V 8 bases and J 9 bases; bases outside gene matches: 12. The CDR3 loop reads CASRPPGGDVQYF. CDR3 DNA: TGTGCCAGCCGCCCTCCCGGGGGGGATGTGCAGTACTTC.

This rearrangement joins TRBV10-1 to TRBJ2-5; D may be TRBD1 (6 bases). Trimming shortened V by 4 bases and J by 9 bases, and 18 bases separated the two germline ends. From germline, CDR1 is WNHNN and CDR2 SYGVQD (reference sequence). The CDR3 contains 14 residues. CDR3 coding DNA: TGCGCCAGCAGTGTCGGACAGCCGGGGTCGGCCCAGTACTTC. Protein product: CASSVGQPGSAQYF.

This clonotype has a count of ten or more. The V gene is TRBV20-1, the J gene TRBJ1-2, with TRBD1 matching 7 bases. The CDR3 has 13 residues. Germline assignment: CDR1 DFQATT and CDR2 SNEGSKA (reference sequence). The V gene end was trimmed by 3 bases and the J gene end by 4 bases; junction bases not matched to a gene: 5. In DNA, the CDR3 is TGCAGTGCTAGGGACAGGTCTAGCTATGGCTACACCTTC. This codes for CSARDRSSYGYTF.

The chain joins TRBV9 to TRBJ2-3; D gene uncertain. Germline lookup yields CDR1 SGDLS and CDR2 YYNGEE. This CDR3 is built from 14 residues. V was shortened by 5 bases and J by 1 base, with 11 bases between the two germline ends. The CDR3 loop reads CASRPTMGTDTQYF. CDR3 nucleotides: TGTGCCAGCAGGCCTACGATGGGCACAGATACGCAGTATTTT.

In its sample, this clonotype was seen once. This sequence joins TRBV6-1 and TRBJ2-7, with 13 bases that match TRBD2. Germline CDR1 and CDR2: MNHNS and SASEGT. The CDR3 extends over 14 amino acids. Losses at the gene ends were 3 bases for V and 6 bases for J; bases not matched to a gene: 2. CDR3 nucleotides: TGTGCCAGCAGTGACGGGACTAGCGGGGTCGAGCAGTACTTC. It is translated as CASSDGTSGVEQYF.

With regard to this clonotype: It may be a read error: a sequence one base away is much more abundant. V gene TRBV27 combines with J gene TRBJ1-2; D gene unclear. The CDR3 contains 15 residues. With 8 bases removed from V and 6 bases from J, the gap between germline ends came to 22 bases. CDR1 MNHEY and CDR2 SMNVEV come from the germline V gene (reference sequence). The CDR3 DNA sequence: TGTGCCAGCGGTCCTACTGGGAGACCACCCCATGGCTACACCTTC. Translated, it gives CASGPTGRPPHGYTF.

This clonotype came up many times. This chain connects TRBV20-1 to TRBJ2-7; D is unresolved. From germline, CDR1 is DFQATT and CDR2 SNEGSKA (reference sequence). Between the trimmed V and J ends, which lost 3 bases and 2 bases, there was a span of 5 bases. CDR3 length equals 11 residues. The CDR3 bases are TGCAGTGCTAGGGAGACCTACGAGCAGTACTTC. Translated, it gives CSARETYEQYF.

This clonotype has just a few counts. The chain employs TRBV2 and TRBJ2-1, with a tentative D call TRBD2 (5 bases). Trimming removed 7 bases from V and 4 bases from J, with 11 bases in between. The length of the CDR3 is 13 residues. CDR1 and CDR2 from the germline V gene are SNHLY and FYNNEI. The CDR3 region is CASNRGPYNEQFF. The CDR3 DNA sequence: TGTGCCAGCAACCGAGGGCCATACAATGAGCAGTTCTTC.

This clonotype appeared a few times. V gene TRBV10-3 combines with J gene TRBJ1-1; a possible D gene is TRBD1 (6 bases). V was trimmed by 4 bases and J by 1 base, leaving 10 bases between them. CDR1 is ENHRY and CDR2 is SYGVKD in the germline V gene. The CDR3 has 14 amino acids. The CDR3 region is CAISVGQWNTEAFF. CDR3 DNA: TGTGCCATCAGTGTAGGACAGTGGAACACTGAAGCTTTCTTT.

In this sample, this clonotype turned up a few times. The chain links TRBV9 to TRBJ1-2; 8 nucleotides align to TRBD1. This CDR3 comprises 12 residues. V lost 3 bases to trimming and J lost 8 bases; unmatched junction nucleotides: 3. Germline V gene data show CDR1 as SGDLS and CDR2 as YYNGEE. This CDR3 is CASSGRQGGYTF. CDR3 DNA sequence: TGTGCCAGCAGCGGGCGACAGGGGGGCTACACCTTC. Looking up the rest from reference TRBV9 and TRBJ1-2 gives the full variable domain: DSGVTQTPKHLITATGQRVTLRCSPRSGDLSVYWYQQSLDQGLQFLIQYYNGEERAKGNILERFSAQQFPDLHSELNLSSLELGDSALYFCASSGRQGGYTFGSGTRLTVV.

The gene calls are TRBV6-5 and TRBJ1-5; D unclear. The ends were cut back, 0 bases at V and 6 bases at J, with 9 bases in the middle. From germline, CDR1 is MNHEY and CDR2 SVGAGI. This CDR3 has 14 amino acids. CDR3 DNA: TGTGCCAGCAGTTACTCGGAACAGAGTCAGCCCCAGCATTTT. Its protein is CASSYSEQSQPQHF.

The chain has TRBV3-1 and TRBJ2-7; weak D call: TRBD2 (5 bases). The CDR3 loop spans 14 amino acids. Germline CDR1 LGHDT, CDR2 YNNKEL (reference sequence). The germline V and J ends were trimmed by 1 base and 5 bases, with 12 bases remaining between them. The CDR3 region is CASSQVGGSNEQYF. The CDR3 bases are TGTGCCAGCAGCCAAGTAGGAGGTTCAAACGAGCAGTACTTC.

This clonotype showed up many times. At one end the junction does not follow the germline gene, possibly because of a read error. CDR3 protein: CASTVAPQTQGSHTIYF. The CDR3 DNA follows: TGTGCCAGCACCGTAGCCCCTCAGACTCAGGGGTCGCACACCATATATTTT. The chain couples TRBV9 to TRBJ1-3; TRBD1 is a possible D gene (6 bases). This CDR3 is built from 17 residues. Germline CDR1 is SGDLS and CDR2 is YYNGEE.

The V and J genes are TRBV19 and TRBJ1-4; 8 nucleotides match TRBD1. CDR1 is LNHDA and CDR2 is SQIVND in the germline V gene (reference sequence). V trimming: 8 bases; J trimming: 4 bases; junction bases outside the gene matches: 6. This CDR3 has 14 amino acids. The CDR3 bases are TGTGCCAGTGAAGGCACAGGGGGTAATGAAAAACTGTTTTTT. Translating gives CASEGTGGNEKLFF.

Ten or more counts support this clonotype. The V and J genes are TRBV7-2 and TRBJ1-6; TRBD1 matches at 8 bases. CDR1 is SGHTA and CDR2 is FQGNSA in the germline V gene. The CDR3 contains 13 residues. V was pared by 6 bases and J by 10 bases, with 5 bases of the junction left unmatched. Here the CDR3 DNA reads TGTGCCAGCAGTAACAGGGGGGAATCACCCCTCCACTTT. Translation gives CASSNRGESPLHF.

This clonotype appeared a single time. The J gene is TRBJ1-2, the V gene TRBV6-1, with 7 bases fitting TRBD1. The CDR3 is made up of 14 amino acids. The trim removed 5 bases at V and 6 bases at J, leaving 9 bases unmatched. CDR1 MNHNS and CDR2 SASEGT come from the germline V gene. CDR3 in DNA: TGTGCCAGCAGTCTGGGACAGCATAGGGATGGCTACACCTTC. As protein: CASSLGQHRDGYTF.

This clonotype was found many times. The chain uses TRBV12-3 or TRBV12-4 and TRBJ2-5; 10 nucleotides agree with TRBD2. V shed 9 bases and J 0 bases; nucleotides not matched to a gene: 7. The CDR3 sequence is 15 residues long. The CDR3 coding sequence is TGTGCCAGTGGGATCACTAGCGGGGACCAAGAGACCCAGTACTTC. Its translation: CASGITSGDQETQYF.